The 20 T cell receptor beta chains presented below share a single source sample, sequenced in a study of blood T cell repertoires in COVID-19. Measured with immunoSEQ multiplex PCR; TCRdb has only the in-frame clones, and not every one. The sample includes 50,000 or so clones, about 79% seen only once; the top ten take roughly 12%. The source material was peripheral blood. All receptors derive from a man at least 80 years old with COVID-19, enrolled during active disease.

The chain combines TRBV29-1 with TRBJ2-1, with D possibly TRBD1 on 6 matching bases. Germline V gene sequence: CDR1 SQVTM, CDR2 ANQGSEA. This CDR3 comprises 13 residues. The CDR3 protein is CTISGTPYNEQFF. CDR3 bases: TGCACGATTTCCGGGACACCCTACAATGAGCAGTTCTTC.

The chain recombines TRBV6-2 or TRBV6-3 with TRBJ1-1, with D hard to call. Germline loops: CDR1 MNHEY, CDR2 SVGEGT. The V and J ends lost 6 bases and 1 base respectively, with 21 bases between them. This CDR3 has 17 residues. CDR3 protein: CASSSHRGYSENTEAFF. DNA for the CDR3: TGTGCCAGCAGCTCACATCGAGGCTATTCGGAGAACACTGAAGCTTTCTTT.

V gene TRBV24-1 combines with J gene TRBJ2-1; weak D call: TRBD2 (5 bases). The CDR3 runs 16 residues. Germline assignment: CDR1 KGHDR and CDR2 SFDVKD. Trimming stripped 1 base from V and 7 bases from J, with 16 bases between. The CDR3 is CATSDLSGESWNEQFF. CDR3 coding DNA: TGTGCCACCAGTGATTTATCCGGGGAAAGCTGGAATGAGCAGTTCTTC.

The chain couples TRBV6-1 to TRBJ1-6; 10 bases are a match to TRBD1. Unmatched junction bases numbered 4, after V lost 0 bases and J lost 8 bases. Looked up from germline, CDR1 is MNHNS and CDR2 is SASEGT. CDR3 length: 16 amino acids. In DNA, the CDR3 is TGTGCCAGCAGTGAAGCTCCGGGACAGGGGTATTCACCCCTCCACTTT. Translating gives CASSEAPGQGYSPLHF.

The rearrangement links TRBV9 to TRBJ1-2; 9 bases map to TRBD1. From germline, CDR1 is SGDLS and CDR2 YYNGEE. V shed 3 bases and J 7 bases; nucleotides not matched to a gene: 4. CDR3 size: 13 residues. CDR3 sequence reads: CASSEGQGLGYTF. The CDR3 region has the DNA TGTGCCAGCAGCGAGGGACAGGGTCTTGGCTACACCTTC.

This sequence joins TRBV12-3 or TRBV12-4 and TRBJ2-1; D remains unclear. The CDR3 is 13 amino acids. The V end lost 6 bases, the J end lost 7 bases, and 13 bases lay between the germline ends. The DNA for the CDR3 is TGTGCCAGCAGCCTCAGTACGGGTAATGAGCAGTTCTTC. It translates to CASSLSTGNEQFF.

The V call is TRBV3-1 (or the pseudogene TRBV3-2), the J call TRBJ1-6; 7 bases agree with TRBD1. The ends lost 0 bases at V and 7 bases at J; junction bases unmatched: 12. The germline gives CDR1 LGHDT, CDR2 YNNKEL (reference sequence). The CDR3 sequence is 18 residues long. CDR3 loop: CASSQDRETGFINSPLHF. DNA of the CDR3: TGTGCCAGCAGCCAAGATCGGGAGACAGGGTTTATCAATTCACCCCTCCACTTT.

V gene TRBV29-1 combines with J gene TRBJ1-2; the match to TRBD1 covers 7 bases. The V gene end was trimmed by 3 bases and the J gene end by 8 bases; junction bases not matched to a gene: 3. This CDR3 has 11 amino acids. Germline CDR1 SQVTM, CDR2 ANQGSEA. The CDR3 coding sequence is TGCAGCGTTGATGAGGGGGCGGGCTACACCTTC. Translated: CSVDEGAGYTF.

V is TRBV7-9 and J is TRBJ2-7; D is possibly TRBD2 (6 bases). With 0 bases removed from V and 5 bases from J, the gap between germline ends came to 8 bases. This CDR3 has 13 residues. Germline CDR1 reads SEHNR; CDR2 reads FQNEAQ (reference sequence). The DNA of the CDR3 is TGTGCCAGCAGCTTAGCTTCGGGGGACGAGCAGTACTTC. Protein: CASSLASGDEQYF.

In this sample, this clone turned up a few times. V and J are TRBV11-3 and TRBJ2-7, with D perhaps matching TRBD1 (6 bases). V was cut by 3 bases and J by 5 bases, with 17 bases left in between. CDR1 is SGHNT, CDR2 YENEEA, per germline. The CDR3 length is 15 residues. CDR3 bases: TGTGCCAGCAGCTTGGGGCCCGCAGGGGACAACGAGCAGTACTTC. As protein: CASSLGPAGDNEQYF. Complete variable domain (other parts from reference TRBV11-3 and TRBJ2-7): EAGVVQSPRYKIIEKKQPVAFWCNPISGHNTLYWYLQNLGQGPELLIRYENEEAVDDSQLPKDRFSAERLKGVDSTLKIQPAELGDSAVYLCASSLGPAGDNEQYFGPGTRLTVT.

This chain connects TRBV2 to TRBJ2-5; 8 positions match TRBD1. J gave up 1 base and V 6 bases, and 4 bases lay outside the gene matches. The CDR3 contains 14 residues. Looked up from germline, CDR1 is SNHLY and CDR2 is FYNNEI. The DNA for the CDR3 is TGTGCCAGCAGCGTCCAGGGGGCCCAAGAGACCCAGTACTTC. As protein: CASSVQGAQETQYF. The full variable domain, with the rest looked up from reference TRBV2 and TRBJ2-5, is EPEVTQTPSHQVTQMGQEVILRCVPISNHLYFYWYRQILGQKVEFLVSFYNNEISEKSEIFDDQFSVERPDGSNFTLKIRSTKLEDSAMYFCASSVQGAQETQYFGPGTRLLVL.

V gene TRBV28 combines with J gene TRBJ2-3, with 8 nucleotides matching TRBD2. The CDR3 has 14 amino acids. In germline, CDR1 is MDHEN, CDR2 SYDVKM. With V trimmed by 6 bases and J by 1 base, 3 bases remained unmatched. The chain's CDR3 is CASRGGGRTDTQYF. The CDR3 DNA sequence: TGTGCCAGCAGAGGCGGGGGGCGCACAGATACGCAGTATTTT.

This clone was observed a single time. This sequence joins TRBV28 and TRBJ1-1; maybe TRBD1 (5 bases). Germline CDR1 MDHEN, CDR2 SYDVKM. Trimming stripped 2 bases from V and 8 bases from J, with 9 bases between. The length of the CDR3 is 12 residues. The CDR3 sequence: CASSLAGYEAFF. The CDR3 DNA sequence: TGTGCCAGCAGTTTAGCAGGGTACGAAGCTTTCTTT.

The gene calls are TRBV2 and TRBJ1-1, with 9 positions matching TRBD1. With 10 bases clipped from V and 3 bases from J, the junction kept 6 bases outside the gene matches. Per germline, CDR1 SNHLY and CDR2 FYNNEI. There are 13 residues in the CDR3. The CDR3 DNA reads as TGTGCCACCGGACAGGGGAGGGACACTGAAGCTTTCTTT. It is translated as CATGQGRDTEAFF.

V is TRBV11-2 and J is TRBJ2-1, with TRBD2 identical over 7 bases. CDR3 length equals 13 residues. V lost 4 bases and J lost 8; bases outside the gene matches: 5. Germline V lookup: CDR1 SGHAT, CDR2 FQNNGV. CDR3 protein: CASSSAGADEQFF. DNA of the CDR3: TGTGCCAGCAGCTCGGCGGGAGCGGATGAGCAGTTCTTC.

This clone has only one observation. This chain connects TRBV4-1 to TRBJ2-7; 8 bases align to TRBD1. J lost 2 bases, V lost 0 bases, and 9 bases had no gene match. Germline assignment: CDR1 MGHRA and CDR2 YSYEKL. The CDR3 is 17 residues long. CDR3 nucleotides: TGCGCCAGCAGCCAAGATCGGACAGGGCCCTTTACCTACGAGCAGTACTTC. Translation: CASSQDRTGPFTYEQYF.

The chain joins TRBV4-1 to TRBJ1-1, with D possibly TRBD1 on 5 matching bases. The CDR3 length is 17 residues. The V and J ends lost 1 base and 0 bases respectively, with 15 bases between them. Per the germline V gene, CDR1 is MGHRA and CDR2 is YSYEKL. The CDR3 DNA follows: TGCGCCAGCAGCCAAGGAAAAACTCGACAGTTGAACACTGAAGCTTTCTTT. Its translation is CASSQGKTRQLNTEAFF.

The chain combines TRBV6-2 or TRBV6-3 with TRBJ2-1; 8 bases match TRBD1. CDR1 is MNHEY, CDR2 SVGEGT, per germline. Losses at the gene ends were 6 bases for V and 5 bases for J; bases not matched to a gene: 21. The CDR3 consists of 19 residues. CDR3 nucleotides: TGTGCCAGCAGCCACCCCCCCGGACAGGGAAGAATTGGTCACAATGAGCAGTTCTTC. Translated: CASSHPPGQGRIGHNEQFF.

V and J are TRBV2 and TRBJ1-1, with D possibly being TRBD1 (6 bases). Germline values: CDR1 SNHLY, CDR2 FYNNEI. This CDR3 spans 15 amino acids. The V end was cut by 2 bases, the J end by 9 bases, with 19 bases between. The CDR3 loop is CASSESHGAGGKAFF. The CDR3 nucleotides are TGTGCCAGCAGTGAAAGTCATGGAGCTGGGGGCAAAGCTTTCTTT.

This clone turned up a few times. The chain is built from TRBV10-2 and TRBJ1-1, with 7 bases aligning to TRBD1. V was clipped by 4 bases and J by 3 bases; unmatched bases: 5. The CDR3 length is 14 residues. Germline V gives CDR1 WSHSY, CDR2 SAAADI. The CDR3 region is CASSVRGEDTEAFF. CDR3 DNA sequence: TGCGCCAGCAGTGTCAGGGGGGAGGACACTGAAGCTTTCTTT.